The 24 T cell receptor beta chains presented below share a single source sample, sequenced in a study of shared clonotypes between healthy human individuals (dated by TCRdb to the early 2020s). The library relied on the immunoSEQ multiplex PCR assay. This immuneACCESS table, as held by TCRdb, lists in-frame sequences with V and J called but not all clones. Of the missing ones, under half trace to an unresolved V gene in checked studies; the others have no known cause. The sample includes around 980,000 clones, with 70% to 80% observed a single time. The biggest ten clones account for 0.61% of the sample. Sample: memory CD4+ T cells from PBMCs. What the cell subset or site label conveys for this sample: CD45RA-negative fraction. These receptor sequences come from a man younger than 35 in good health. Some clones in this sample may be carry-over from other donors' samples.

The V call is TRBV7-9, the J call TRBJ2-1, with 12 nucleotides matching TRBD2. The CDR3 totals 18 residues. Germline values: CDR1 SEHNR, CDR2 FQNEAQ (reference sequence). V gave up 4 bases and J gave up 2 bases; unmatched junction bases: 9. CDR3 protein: CASSSRASGRGPYNEQFF. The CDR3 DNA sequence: TGTGCCAGCAGCTCAAGGGCTAGCGGGAGGGGCCCCTACAATGAGCAGTTCTTC. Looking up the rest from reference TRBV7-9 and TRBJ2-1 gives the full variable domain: DTGVSQNPRHKITKRGQNVTFRCDPISEHNRLYWYRQTLGQGPEFLTYFQNEAQLEKSRLLSDRFSAERPKGSFSTLEIQRTEQGDSAMYLCASSSRASGRGPYNEQFFGPGTRLTVL.

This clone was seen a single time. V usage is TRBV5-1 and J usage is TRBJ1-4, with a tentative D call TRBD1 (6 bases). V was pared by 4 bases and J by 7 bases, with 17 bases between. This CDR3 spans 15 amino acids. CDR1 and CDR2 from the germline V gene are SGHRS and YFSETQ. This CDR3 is CASSPVPDRTEKLFF. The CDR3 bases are TGCGCCAGCAGCCCAGTTCCCGACAGGACTGAAAAACTGTTTTTT. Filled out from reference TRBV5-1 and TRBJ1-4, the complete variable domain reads KAGVTQTPRYLIKTRGQQVTLSCSPISGHRSVSWYQQTPGQGLQFLFEYFSETQRNKGNFPGRFSGRQFSNSRSEMNVSTLELGDSALYLCASSPVPDRTEKLFFGSGTQLSVL.

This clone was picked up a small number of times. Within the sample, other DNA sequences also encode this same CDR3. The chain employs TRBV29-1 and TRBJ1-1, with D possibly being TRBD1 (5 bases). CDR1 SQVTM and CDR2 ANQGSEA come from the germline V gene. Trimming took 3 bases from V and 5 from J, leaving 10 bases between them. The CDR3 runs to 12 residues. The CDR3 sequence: CSVDRDGTEAFF. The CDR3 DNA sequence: TGCAGCGTTGACCGGGACGGAACTGAAGCTTTCTTT. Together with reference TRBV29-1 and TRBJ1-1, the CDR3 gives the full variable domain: SAVISQKPSRDICQRGTSLTIQCQVDSQVTMMFWYRQQPGQSLTLIATANQGSEATYESGFVIDKFPISRPNLTFSTLTVSNMSPEDSSIYLCSVDRDGTEAFFGQGTRLTVV.

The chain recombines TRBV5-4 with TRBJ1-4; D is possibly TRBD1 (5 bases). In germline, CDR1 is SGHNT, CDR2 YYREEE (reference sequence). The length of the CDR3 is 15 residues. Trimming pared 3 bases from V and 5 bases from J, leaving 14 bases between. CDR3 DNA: TGTGCCAGCAGCTACGCCGGGACCAAAAATGAAAAACTGTTTTTT. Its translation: CASSYAGTKNEKLFF.

The CDR3 protein is CASSVASQTWEQFF. The CDR3 DNA reads TGTGCCAGCAGCGTAGCTTCGCAGACATGGGAGCAGTTCTTC. The V and J genes are TRBV9 and TRBJ2-1; no firm D call. V lost 0 bases and J 10 bases, leaving 14 bases between the germline ends. Germline CDR1 reads SGDLS; CDR2 reads YYNGEE. The CDR3 covers 14 residues.

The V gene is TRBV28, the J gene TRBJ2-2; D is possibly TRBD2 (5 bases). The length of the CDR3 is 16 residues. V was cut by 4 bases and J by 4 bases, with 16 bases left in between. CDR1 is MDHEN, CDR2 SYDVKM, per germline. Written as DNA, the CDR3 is TGTGCCAGCAGTTCCGAAAGTGGAGGTAGCACCGGGGAGCTGTTTTTT. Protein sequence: CASSSESGGSTGELFF.

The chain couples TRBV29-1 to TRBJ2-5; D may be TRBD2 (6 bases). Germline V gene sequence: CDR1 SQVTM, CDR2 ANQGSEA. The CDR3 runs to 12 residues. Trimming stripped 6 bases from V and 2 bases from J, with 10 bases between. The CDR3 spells CSVGTPQETQYF. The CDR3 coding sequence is TGCAGCGTCGGGACTCCTCAAGAGACCCAGTACTTC.

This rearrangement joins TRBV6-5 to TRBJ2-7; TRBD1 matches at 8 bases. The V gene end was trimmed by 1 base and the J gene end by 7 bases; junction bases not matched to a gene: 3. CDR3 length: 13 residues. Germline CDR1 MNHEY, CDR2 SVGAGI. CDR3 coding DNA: TGTGCCAGCAGTTACTTTACAGGGGGGGAGCAGTACTTC. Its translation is CASSYFTGGEQYF.

Here the CDR3 reads CASSPPVGSYEQYF. CDR3 in DNA: TGTGCCAGCTCACCACCAGTGGGCTCCTACGAGCAGTACTTC. This chain connects TRBV18 to TRBJ2-7, with unresolved D. Germline values: CDR1 KGHSH, CDR2 LQKENI. Trimming pared 0 bases from V and 0 bases from J, leaving 6 bases between. This CDR3 is built from 14 residues.

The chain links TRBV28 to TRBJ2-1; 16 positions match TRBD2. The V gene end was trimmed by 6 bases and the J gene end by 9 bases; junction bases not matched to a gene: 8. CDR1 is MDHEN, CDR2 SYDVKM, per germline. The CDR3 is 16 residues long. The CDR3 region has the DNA TGTGCCAGCAGGGGGACTAGCGGGAGGGCCTTGGGTGAGCAGTTCTTC. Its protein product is CASRGTSGRALGEQFF.

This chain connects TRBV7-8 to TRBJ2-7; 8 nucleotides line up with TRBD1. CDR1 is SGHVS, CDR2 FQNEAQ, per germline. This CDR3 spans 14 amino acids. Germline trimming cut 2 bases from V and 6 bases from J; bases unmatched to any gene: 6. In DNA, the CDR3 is TGTGCCAGCAGCTTAAAGGACAGGGTGAGCGAGCAGTACTTC. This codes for CASSLKDRVSEQYF.

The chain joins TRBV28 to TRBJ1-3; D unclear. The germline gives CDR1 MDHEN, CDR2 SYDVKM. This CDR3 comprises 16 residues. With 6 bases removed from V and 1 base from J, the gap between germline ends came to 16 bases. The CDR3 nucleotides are TGTGCCAGCAGAATTACTGACACTCGTTCTGGAAACACCATATATTTT. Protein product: CASRITDTRSGNTIYF.

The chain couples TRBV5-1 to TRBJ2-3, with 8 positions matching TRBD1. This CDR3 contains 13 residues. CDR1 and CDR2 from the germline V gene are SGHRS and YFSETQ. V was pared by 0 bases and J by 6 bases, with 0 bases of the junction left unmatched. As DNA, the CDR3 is TGCGCCAGCAGCTTGGGGACAGGGGATACGCAGTATTTT. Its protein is CASSLGTGDTQYF.

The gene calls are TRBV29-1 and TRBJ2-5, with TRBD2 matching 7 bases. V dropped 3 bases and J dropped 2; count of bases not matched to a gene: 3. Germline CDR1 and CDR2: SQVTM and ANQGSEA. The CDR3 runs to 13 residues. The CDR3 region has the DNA TGCAGCGTTGAGCCGGGACTACAAGAGACCCAGTACTTC. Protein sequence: CSVEPGLQETQYF.

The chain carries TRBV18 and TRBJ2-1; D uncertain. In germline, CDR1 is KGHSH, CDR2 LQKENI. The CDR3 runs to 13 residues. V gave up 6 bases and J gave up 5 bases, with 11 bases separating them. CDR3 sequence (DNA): TGTGCCAGCTCCTTGGGCCTGAACAATGAGCAGTTCTTC. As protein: CASSLGLNNEQFF.

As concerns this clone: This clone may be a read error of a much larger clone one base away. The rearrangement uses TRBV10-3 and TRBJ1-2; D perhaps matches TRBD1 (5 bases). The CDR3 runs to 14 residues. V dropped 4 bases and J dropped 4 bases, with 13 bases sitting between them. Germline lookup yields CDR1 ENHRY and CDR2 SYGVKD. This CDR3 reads CAISGGREGYGYTF. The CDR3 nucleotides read TGTGCCATCAGTGGGGGCAGGGAGGGCTATGGCTACACCTTC.

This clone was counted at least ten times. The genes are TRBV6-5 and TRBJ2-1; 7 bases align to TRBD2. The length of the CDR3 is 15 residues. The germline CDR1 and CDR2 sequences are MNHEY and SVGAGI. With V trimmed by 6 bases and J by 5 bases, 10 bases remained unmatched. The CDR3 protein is CASSLRDYQDNEQFF. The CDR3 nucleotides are TGTGCCAGCAGCCTCCGGGACTACCAGGACAATGAGCAGTTCTTC.

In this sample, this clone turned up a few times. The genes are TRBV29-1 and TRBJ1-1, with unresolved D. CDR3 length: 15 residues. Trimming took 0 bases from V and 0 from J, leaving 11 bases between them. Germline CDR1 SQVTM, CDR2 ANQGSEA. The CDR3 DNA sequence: TGCAGCGTTGAAGATCGTCAGAGACTGAACACTGAAGCTTTCTTT. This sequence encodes CSVEDRQRLNTEAFF.

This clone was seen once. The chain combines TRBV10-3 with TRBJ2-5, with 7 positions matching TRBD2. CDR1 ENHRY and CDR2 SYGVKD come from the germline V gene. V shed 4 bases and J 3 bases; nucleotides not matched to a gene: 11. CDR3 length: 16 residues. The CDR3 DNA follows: TGTGCCATCAGTGGGACGAGCGGGGCCCAAGAAGAGACCCAGTACTTC. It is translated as CAISGTSGAQEETQYF.

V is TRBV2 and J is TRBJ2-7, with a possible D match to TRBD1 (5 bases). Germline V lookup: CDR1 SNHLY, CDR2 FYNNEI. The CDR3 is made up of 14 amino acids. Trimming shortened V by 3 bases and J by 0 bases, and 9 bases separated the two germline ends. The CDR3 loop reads CASSDQGLSYEQYF. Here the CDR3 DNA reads TGTGCCAGCAGTGACCAGGGCCTCTCCTACGAGCAGTACTTC.

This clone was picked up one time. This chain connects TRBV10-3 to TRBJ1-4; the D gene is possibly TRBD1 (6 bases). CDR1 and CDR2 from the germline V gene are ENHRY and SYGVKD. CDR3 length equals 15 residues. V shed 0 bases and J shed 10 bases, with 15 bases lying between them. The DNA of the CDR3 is TGTGCCATCAGTGAGTCGGGATCGGGGGCTGGAAAACTGTTTTTT. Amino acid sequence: CAISESGSGAGKLFF.

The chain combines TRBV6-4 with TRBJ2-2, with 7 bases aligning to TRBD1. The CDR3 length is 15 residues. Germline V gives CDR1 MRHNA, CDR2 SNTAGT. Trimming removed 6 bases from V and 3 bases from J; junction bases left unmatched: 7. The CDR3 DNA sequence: TGTGCCAGCAGCCACAGGGGTGGAGACACCGGGGAGCTGTTTTTT. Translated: CASSHRGGDTGELFF.

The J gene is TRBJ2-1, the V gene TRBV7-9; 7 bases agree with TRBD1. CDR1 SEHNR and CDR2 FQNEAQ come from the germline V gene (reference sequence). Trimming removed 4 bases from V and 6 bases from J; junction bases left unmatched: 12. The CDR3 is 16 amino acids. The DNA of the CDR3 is TGTGCCAGCAGCTCGGACCGCCAGGGGGATCCCAATGAGCAGTTCTTC. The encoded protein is CASSSDRQGDPNEQFF.

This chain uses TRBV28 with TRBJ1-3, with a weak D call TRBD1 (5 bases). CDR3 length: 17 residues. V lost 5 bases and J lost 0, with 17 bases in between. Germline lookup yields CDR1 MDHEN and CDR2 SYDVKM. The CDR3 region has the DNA TGTGCCAGCAGTCCCAGTGGGCAGGGATACTCTGGAAACACCATATATTTT. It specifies CASSPSGQGYSGNTIYF.